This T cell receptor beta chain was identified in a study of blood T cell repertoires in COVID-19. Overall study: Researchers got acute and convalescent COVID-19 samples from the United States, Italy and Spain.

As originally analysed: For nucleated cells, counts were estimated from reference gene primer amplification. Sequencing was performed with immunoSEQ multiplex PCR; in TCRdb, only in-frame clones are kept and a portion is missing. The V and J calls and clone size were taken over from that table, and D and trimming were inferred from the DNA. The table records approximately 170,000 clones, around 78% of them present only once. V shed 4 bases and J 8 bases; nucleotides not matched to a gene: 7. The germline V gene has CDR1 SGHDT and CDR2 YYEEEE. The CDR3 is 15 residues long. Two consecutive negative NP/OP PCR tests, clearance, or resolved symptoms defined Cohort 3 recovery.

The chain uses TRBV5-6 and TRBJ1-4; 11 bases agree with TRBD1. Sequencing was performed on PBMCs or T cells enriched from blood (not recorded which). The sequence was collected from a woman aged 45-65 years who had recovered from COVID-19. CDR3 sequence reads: CASSEDRGRREKLFF. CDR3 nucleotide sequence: TGTGCCAGCAGCGAGGACAGGGGGCGAAGGGAAAAACTGTTTTTT.